The 11 T cell receptor beta chains in this list originate from one sample, sequenced in a study of CD8+ T cells in alopecia areata. RNA was extracted and reverse transcribed into cDNA as the sequencing template. Generated by immunoSEQ multiplex PCR, the TCRdb table keeps only in-frame clones and is missing some. Here the sample spans some 170,000 clones, approximately 59% being singletons. Sample treatment: oral pan-JAK inhibitor, 5-10 mg twice daily. The sample here was CD4+ T cells sorted from blood, taken at roughly week 58, from a patient treated with tofacitinib. Receptors originate from a human donor with alopecia areata.

The rearrangement joins TRBV4-2 to TRBJ1-2, with 7 bases identical to TRBD1. There are 14 residues in the CDR3. V was pared by 4 bases and J by 4 bases, with 6 bases of the junction left unmatched. Looked up from germline, CDR1 is LGHNA and CDR2 is YNFKEQ. CDR3 in amino acids: CASSPDRELYGYTF. The CDR3 region has the DNA TGTGCCAGCAGCCCCGACAGGGAACTCTATGGCTACACCTTC.

The chain uses TRBV29-1 and TRBJ1-2; 8 nucleotides match TRBD1. The CDR3 runs to 14 residues. V gave up 7 bases and J gave up 2 bases; unmatched junction bases: 9. In germline, CDR1 is SQVTM, CDR2 ANQGSEA. The CDR3 DNA reads TGCAGCGCGGCAGCCAGGGGGCCGAACTATGGCTACACCTTC. This codes for CSAAARGPNYGYTF.

This clone appeared once. The sample carries other DNA sequences with the same CDR3. This chain joins TRBV5-1 and TRBJ2-7, with 10 bases aligning to TRBD1. The V gene end was trimmed by 4 bases and the J gene end by 2 bases; junction bases not matched to a gene: 3. The CDR3 extends over 14 amino acids. Germline CDR1 SGHRS, CDR2 YFSETQ. CDR3 loop: CASSPGQGAYEQYF. DNA of the CDR3: TGCGCCAGCAGCCCCGGACAGGGGGCCTACGAGCAGTACTTC.

The chain recombines TRBV7-3 with TRBJ2-7; D may match TRBD1 or TRBD2 (7 bases each). V was clipped by 5 bases and J by 3 bases, with 14 bases between them. The CDR3 covers 14 residues. CDR1 and CDR2 from the germline V gene are SGHTA and FQGTGA. CDR3 sequence reads: CASSPGGAGYEQYF. For the CDR3, the DNA is TGTGCCAGCAGCCCAGGGGGGGCGGGCTACGAGCAGTACTTC. Drawing the rest from reference TRBV7-3 and TRBJ2-7, the complete variable domain is GAGVSQTPSNKVTEKGKYVELRCDPISGHTALYWYRQSLGQGPEFLIYFQGTGAADDSGLPNDRFFAVRPEGSVSTLKIQRTERGDSAVYLCASSPGGAGYEQYFGPGTRLTVT.

This sequence joins TRBV6-6 and TRBJ1-1; the D gene is possibly TRBD1 (6 bases). Germline V lookup: CDR1 MNHNY, CDR2 SVGAGI (reference sequence). This CDR3 contains 14 residues. Trimming took off 7 bases at V and 1 base at J, with 13 bases between the two ends. The CDR3 region has the DNA TGTGCCAGCATCGACCGGACAGCGAACACTGAAGCTTTCTTT. It yields the protein CASIDRTANTEAFF.

Written as DNA, the CDR3 is TGTGCCAGCAGTGCGACTAGCGGGGGACCCTACGAGCAGTACTTC. Translated, it gives CASSATSGGPYEQYF. The V gene is TRBV25-1, the J gene TRBJ2-7, with 12 bases that match TRBD2. Germline trimming cut 4 bases from V and 2 bases from J; bases unmatched to any gene: 3. Germline CDR1 and CDR2: MGHDK and SYGVNS. This CDR3 comprises 15 residues.

This clone has only a few counts. Here the CDR3 reads CAISDVVGSQSEKLFF. CDR3 DNA: TGTGCCATCAGTGATGTCGTCGGGTCTCAGTCAGAAAAACTGTTTTTT. The gene calls are TRBV10-3 and TRBJ1-4; D not resolved. Germline V gene data show CDR1 as ENHRY and CDR2 as SYGVKD. There are 16 residues in the CDR3. The V and J ends lost 3 bases and 8 bases respectively, with 19 bases between them.

V gene TRBV9 combines with J gene TRBJ2-1; D is possibly TRBD1 (6 bases). Germline V gene lookup returns CDR1 SGDLS and CDR2 YYNGEE. Trimming removed 3 bases at V and 4 bases at J, with 8 bases between. The CDR3 has 13 amino acids. The chain's CDR3 is CASSAGQYNEQFF. CDR3 DNA: TGTGCCAGCAGCGCCGGACAGTACAATGAGCAGTTCTTC.

This clone was counted a single time. This chain uses TRBV5-6 with TRBJ2-1; D gene uncertain. Germline V gives CDR1 SGHDT, CDR2 YYEEEE. V shed 2 bases and J shed 5 bases, with 2 bases lying between them. The CDR3 length is 11 residues. This CDR3 reads CASSLNNEQFF. The CDR3, as DNA: TGTGCCAGCAGCTTAAACAATGAGCAGTTCTTC.

This sequence joins TRBV7-9 and TRBJ1-6; 9 nucleotides line up with TRBD1. Germline CDR1 SEHNR, CDR2 FQNEAQ (reference sequence). Unmatched junction bases numbered 8, after V lost 6 bases and J lost 8 bases. The CDR3 spans 15 residues. CDR3 nucleotide sequence: TGTGCCAGCAGTCGAGACAGGGGGTTCTATTCACCCCTCCACTTT. Translated, it gives CASSRDRGFYSPLHF.

CDR3 sequence: CATSTGVGELFF. The DNA for the CDR3 is TGTGCCACCAGCACAGGAGTCGGGGAGCTGTTTTTT. The gene calls are TRBV15 and TRBJ2-2; D not resolved. Germline CDR1 and CDR2: LNHNV and YYDKDF (reference sequence). The length of the CDR3 is 12 residues. The V end was cut by 4 bases, the J end by 7 bases, with 7 bases between.